The 7 T cell receptor beta chains presented below share a single source sample, sequenced in a study of T cell responses to AZD1222 COVID-19 vaccine. Produced via immunoSEQ multiplex PCR; TCRdb's table is partial and in-frame only. The sample consists of approximately 50,000 clones, 85% to 90% of them appearing once. The sample here was peripheral blood, taken on day 0 of MenACWY control vaccination. Source of these receptors: an adult in good health.

This sequence joins TRBV5-1 and TRBJ2-3; weak D call: TRBD1 (7 bases). Trimming took off 5 bases at V and 2 bases at J, with 9 bases between the two ends. The germline CDR1 and CDR2 sequences are SGHRS and YFSETQ. This CDR3 spans 13 amino acids. The CDR3 loop reads CASREGATDTQYF. The DNA for the CDR3 is TGCGCCAGCAGGGAGGGGGCCACAGATACGCAGTATTTT.

The rearrangement links TRBV18 to TRBJ1-2, with 7 bases matching TRBD1. Germline V CDR1 and CDR2: KGHSH, LQKENI. The CDR3 runs 13 residues. V was clipped by 8 bases and J by 4 bases; unmatched bases: 7. DNA for the CDR3: TGTGCCAGCGCTCCAGGGGGAAGCTATGGCTACACCTTC. It yields the protein CASAPGGSYGYTF.

This chain connects TRBV12-5 to TRBJ2-2; 10 nucleotides align to TRBD2. This CDR3 comprises 16 residues. Trimming removed 5 bases from V and 4 bases from J; junction bases left unmatched: 7. Germline CDR1 LGHNT, CDR2 FRNRAP. CDR3 sequence reads: CASGTGLAAGTGELFF. Here the CDR3 DNA reads TGTGCTAGTGGTACCGGACTAGCGGCCGGCACCGGGGAGCTGTTTTTT. Complete variable domain (other parts from reference TRBV12-5 and TRBJ2-2): DARVTQTPRHKVTEMGQEVTMRCQPILGHNTVFWYRQTMMQGLELLAYFRNRAPLDDSGMPKDRFSAEMPDATLATLKIQPSEPRDSAVYFCASGTGLAAGTGELFFGEGSRLTVL.

This clone was seen just once. V usage is TRBV6-5 and J usage is TRBJ2-1; 8 nucleotides match TRBD2. The CDR3 has 14 residues. J gave up 7 bases and V 2 bases, and 4 bases lay outside the gene matches. CDR1 is MNHEY, CDR2 SVGAGI, per germline. CDR3 protein: CASSYGTSKNEQFF. CDR3 sequence (DNA): TGTGCCAGCAGTTACGGGACTAGTAAGAATGAGCAGTTCTTC.

The CDR3 sequence is CASSLAGGIGFGEQYF. The CDR3 DNA follows: TGCGCCAGCAGCTTGGCGGGCGGGATCGGCTTTGGCGAGCAGTACTTC. The V and J genes are TRBV5-1 and TRBJ2-7; D perhaps matches TRBD2 (6 bases). Trimming took off 0 bases at V and 6 bases at J, with 19 bases between the two ends. CDR3 length: 16 amino acids. Germline V gene lookup returns CDR1 SGHRS and CDR2 YFSETQ.

The chain joins TRBV5-4 to TRBJ1-2, with D possibly TRBD1 on 6 matching bases. Per the germline V gene, CDR1 is SGHNT and CDR2 is YYREEE (reference sequence). V lost 3 bases and J 5 bases, leaving 8 bases between the germline ends. The CDR3 is made up of 12 amino acids. The DNA for the CDR3 is TGTGCCAGCAGCTCGGACAGATATGGCTACACCTTC. Translated: CASSSDRYGYTF.

V and J are TRBV5-5 and TRBJ1-5, with D perhaps matching TRBD1 (5 bases). The CDR3 totals 15 residues. Germline loops: CDR1 SGHKS, CDR2 YYEKEE (reference sequence). V was clipped by 3 bases and J by 1 base, with 11 bases between them. The CDR3 loop reads CASSWGLGSNQPQHF. The CDR3 DNA is TGTGCCAGCAGCTGGGGCCTGGGGAGCAATCAGCCCCAGCATTTT.